These 21 T cell receptor beta chains were all obtained from the same sample, sequenced in a study of shared clonotypes between healthy human individuals. The data were produced by immunoSEQ multiplex PCR, yet TCRdb's version contains in-frame clones alone and is incomplete. In the table there are millions of clones, 90% to 95% of which are singletons. The specimen sequenced was naive CD4+ T cells sorted from blood. Stated subset: CD45RA+ positively selected. These receptors originate from a young man in good health.

A note on this clone: This sample also contains other DNA sequences that code for the same CDR3. The chain couples TRBV6-5 to TRBJ1-1; weak D call: TRBD1 (5 bases). Trimming left V 0 bases short and J 4 bases short, with 9 bases between. This CDR3 contains 14 residues. Germline values: CDR1 MNHEY, CDR2 SVGAGI. For the CDR3, the DNA is TGTGCCAGCAGTTACTCTACAGGACGCACTGAAGCTTTCTTT. Protein: CASSYSTGRTEAFF.

The J gene is TRBJ2-1, the V gene TRBV11-2, with a possible D match to TRBD2 (6 bases). Deletions cut 4 bases from V and 7 bases from J, with 17 bases between. From germline, CDR1 is SGHAT and CDR2 FQNNGV. This CDR3 has 15 amino acids. CDR3 bases: TGTGCCAGCAGCTCGATTTACCGGGAGAAGAATGAGCAGTTCTTC. The encoded protein is CASSSIYREKNEQFF.

The gene calls are TRBV2 and TRBJ2-5, with D tentatively TRBD2 (5 bases). Germline values: CDR1 SNHLY, CDR2 FYNNEI. The V end was cut by 5 bases, the J end by 4 bases, with 17 bases between. The CDR3 has 15 amino acids. The CDR3 region is CASSPSVGVGETQYF. The CDR3, as DNA: TGTGCCAGCAGTCCTTCGGTGGGAGTAGGAGAGACCCAGTACTTC. The full variable domain, with the rest looked up from reference TRBV2 and TRBJ2-5, is EPEVTQTPSHQVTQMGQEVILRCVPISNHLYFYWYRQILGQKVEFLVSFYNNEISEKSEIFDDQFSVERPDGSNFTLKIRSTKLEDSAMYFCASSPSVGVGETQYFGPGTRLLVL.

The chain joins TRBV7-6 to TRBJ2-7; TRBD1 aligns across 9 bases. CDR1 SGHVS and CDR2 FNYEAQ come from the germline V gene. J was trimmed by 6 bases and V by 1 base; bases with no gene match: 7. CDR3 length: 15 residues. CDR3 protein: CASSLEGTGYGEQYF. CDR3 nucleotides: TGTGCCAGCAGCTTAGAGGGGACAGGGTATGGCGAGCAGTACTTC.

V and J are TRBV6-5 and TRBJ1-6, with D possibly matching TRBD1 (5 bases). The CDR3 is made up of 15 amino acids. CDR1 MNHEY and CDR2 SVGAGI come from the germline V gene. V shed 3 bases and J shed 7 bases, with 13 bases lying between them. CDR3 loop: CASSYGGVENSPLHF. In DNA, the CDR3 is TGTGCCAGCAGTTATGGGGGGGTCGAGAATTCACCCCTCCACTTT.

The chain has TRBV30 and TRBJ1-2, with D unclear. This CDR3 is built from 13 residues. CDR1 and CDR2 from the germline V gene are GTSNPN and SVGIG (reference sequence). V was pared by 2 bases and J by 6 bases, with 13 bases between. The CDR3 region has the DNA TGTGCCTGGAGTCCTACCGGCCCAGATGGCTACACCTTC. The encoded protein is CAWSPTGPDGYTF.

This clone was recorded once. The chain couples TRBV2 to TRBJ2-1; TRBD1 agrees at 12 bases. The CDR3 extends over 14 amino acids. Trimming cost V 4 bases and J 7 bases; bases outside gene matches: 2. Germline V gene lookup returns CDR1 SNHLY and CDR2 FYNNEI. CDR3 sequence reads: CASSGGQGANEQFF. The CDR3 nucleotides are TGTGCCAGCAGTGGGGGACAGGGGGCAAATGAGCAGTTCTTC.

The rearrangement links TRBV2 to TRBJ1-6; D perhaps matches TRBD1 (6 bases). The CDR3 runs to 15 residues. The germline V gene encodes CDR1 SNHLY and CDR2 FYNNEI. With 6 bases removed from V and 5 bases from J, the gap between germline ends came to 14 bases. CDR3 DNA: TGTGCCAGCAGCAAAACCGGGACAAATAATTCACCCCTCCACTTT. Translation gives CASSKTGTNNSPLHF.

This chain joins TRBV29-1 and TRBJ2-3; D might be TRBD1 (5 bases). The CDR3 loop spans 12 amino acids. V was shortened by 7 bases and J by 5 bases, with 13 bases between the two germline ends. Germline lookup yields CDR1 SQVTM and CDR2 ANQGSEA. The CDR3 reads CSGAGMRDTQYF. Written as DNA, the CDR3 is TGCAGCGGCGCAGGGATGAGAGATACGCAGTATTTT.

The chain recombines TRBV30 with TRBJ2-5; TRBD1 matches at 8 bases. Germline V gene sequence: CDR1 GTSNPN, CDR2 SVGIG (reference sequence). With V trimmed by 4 bases and J by 4 bases, 8 bases remained unmatched. The CDR3 loop spans 14 amino acids. CDR3 DNA: TGTGCCTGGACCATTGGACAGGGTCGAGAGACCCAGTACTTC. This translates into CAWTIGQGRETQYF.

DNA for the CDR3: TGTGCCAGCAGTTCCTACCTAACAGGGTGGAGCACAGATACGCAGTATTTT. Translation: CASSSYLTGWSTDTQYF. V usage is TRBV27 and J usage is TRBJ2-3; perhaps TRBD1 as D (6 bases). The CDR3 sequence is 17 residues long. Germline CDR1 and CDR2: MNHEY and SMNVEV (reference sequence). The V end lost 4 bases, the J end lost 0 bases, and 17 bases lay between the germline ends.

This clone showed up just once. The chain couples TRBV10-3 to TRBJ1-1, with D tentatively TRBD1 (5 bases). This CDR3 comprises 16 residues. The V end lost 2 bases, the J end lost 1 base, and 14 bases lay between the germline ends. The germline V gene has CDR1 ENHRY and CDR2 SYGVKD. The CDR3 DNA is TGTGCCATCAGTGAGCCAACGGGGGGGAAGAACACTGAAGCTTTCTTT. As protein: CAISEPTGGKNTEAFF.

The chain links TRBV6-5 to TRBJ2-1, with D unclear. CDR3 size: 14 residues. V lost 4 bases and J 3 bases, leaving 10 bases between the germline ends. Per the germline V gene, CDR1 is MNHEY and CDR2 is SVGAGI. The CDR3 nucleotides are TGTGCCAGCAGTTTCCGGGCAGTCTACAATGAGCAGTTCTTC. Its protein is CASSFRAVYNEQFF.

The chain combines TRBV7-2 with TRBJ2-1; 9 nucleotides agree with TRBD2. V shed 4 bases, J shed 4 bases, and the junction held 11 bases outside the gene matches. The CDR3 covers 17 residues. Germline assignment: CDR1 SGHTA and CDR2 FQGNSA. CDR3 sequence (DNA): TGTGCCAGCAGCTACGGGGGACTAGCAGATTATTACAATGAGCAGTTCTTC. This codes for CASSYGGLADYYNEQFF.

The chain uses TRBV6-5 and TRBJ2-5; 9 bases are a match to TRBD2. The assigned J gene may be wrong: the sequence end matches TRBJ2-7 better. Germline V CDR1 and CDR2: MNHEY, SVGAGI. The CDR3 totals 14 residues. The chain's CDR3 is CASSYLAGPYEQYF. The CDR3 DNA sequence: TGTGCCAGCAGCTACCTAGCGGGGCCCTACGAGCAGTACTTC.

The chain employs TRBV7-3 and TRBJ1-2; D remains unclear. CDR1 and CDR2 from the germline V gene are SGHTA and FQGTGA. Deletions cut 5 bases from V and 3 bases from J, with 16 bases between. The CDR3 extends over 15 amino acids. The CDR3 coding sequence is TGTGCCAGCAGCCCCGGTTTTGGACGTGACTATGGCTACACCTTC. Translating gives CASSPGFGRDYGYTF.

This chain connects TRBV7-6 to TRBJ2-3, with 7 positions matching TRBD2. The CDR3 runs to 14 residues. Germline V lookup: CDR1 SGHVS, CDR2 FNYEAQ. V shed 1 base, J shed 4 bases, and the junction held 2 bases outside the gene matches. CDR3 sequence reads: CASSLVGGADTQYF. The CDR3 DNA follows: TGTGCCAGCAGCTTAGTTGGGGGGGCAGATACGCAGTATTTT.

The chain carries TRBV27 and TRBJ2-3; either TRBD1 or TRBD2 may supply D (6 bases each). V dropped 3 bases and J dropped 5 bases, with 15 bases sitting between them. CDR3 size: 15 residues. Germline assignment: CDR1 MNHEY and CDR2 SMNVEV (reference sequence). CDR3 sequence: CASSFSGGRGDTQYF. CDR3 DNA: TGTGCCAGCAGTTTTTCCGGGGGCCGGGGAGATACGCAGTATTTT.

This chain links TRBV4-1 with TRBJ1-5, with D hard to call. Germline V gene sequence: CDR1 MGHRA, CDR2 YSYEKL. The V end was cut by 0 bases, the J end by 6 bases, with 12 bases between. CDR3 length: 15 amino acids. The CDR3 protein is CASSQDLGPLQPQHF. CDR3 in DNA: TGCGCCAGCAGCCAAGATCTTGGACCACTTCAGCCCCAGCATTTT.

This chain connects TRBV30 to TRBJ1-3; TRBD1 might be the D (6 bases). The CDR3 extends over 13 amino acids. The V gene's germline CDR1 is GTSNPN and CDR2 SVGIG (reference sequence). The V end lost 0 bases, the J end lost 15 bases, and 18 bases lay between the germline ends. CDR3 DNA sequence: TGTGCCTGGAGTGTCATGGGGGGCGCGGTGAAATATTTT. This codes for CAWSVMGGAVKYF.

The chain carries TRBV2 and TRBJ1-2, with a tentative D call TRBD1 (5 bases). CDR1 is SNHLY, CDR2 FYNNEI, per germline. Trimming shortened V by 5 bases and J by 0 bases, and 16 bases separated the two germline ends. CDR3 size: 16 residues. Here the CDR3 reads CASSQGRQVANYGYTF. CDR3 nucleotide sequence: TGTGCCAGCAGTCAGGGCAGGCAGGTGGCTAACTATGGCTACACCTTC.